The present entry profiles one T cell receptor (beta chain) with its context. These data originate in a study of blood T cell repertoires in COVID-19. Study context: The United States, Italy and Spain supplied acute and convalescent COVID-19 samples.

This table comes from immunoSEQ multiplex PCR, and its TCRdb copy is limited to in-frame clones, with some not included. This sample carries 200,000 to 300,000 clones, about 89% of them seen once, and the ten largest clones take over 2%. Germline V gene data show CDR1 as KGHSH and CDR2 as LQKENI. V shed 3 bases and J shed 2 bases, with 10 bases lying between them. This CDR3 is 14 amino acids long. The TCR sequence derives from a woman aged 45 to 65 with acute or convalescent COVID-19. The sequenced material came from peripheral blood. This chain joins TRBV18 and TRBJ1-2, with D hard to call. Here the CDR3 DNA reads TGTGCCAGCTCACCCGCGCTTCGCAACTATGGCTACACCTTC. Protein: CASSPALRNYGYTF.